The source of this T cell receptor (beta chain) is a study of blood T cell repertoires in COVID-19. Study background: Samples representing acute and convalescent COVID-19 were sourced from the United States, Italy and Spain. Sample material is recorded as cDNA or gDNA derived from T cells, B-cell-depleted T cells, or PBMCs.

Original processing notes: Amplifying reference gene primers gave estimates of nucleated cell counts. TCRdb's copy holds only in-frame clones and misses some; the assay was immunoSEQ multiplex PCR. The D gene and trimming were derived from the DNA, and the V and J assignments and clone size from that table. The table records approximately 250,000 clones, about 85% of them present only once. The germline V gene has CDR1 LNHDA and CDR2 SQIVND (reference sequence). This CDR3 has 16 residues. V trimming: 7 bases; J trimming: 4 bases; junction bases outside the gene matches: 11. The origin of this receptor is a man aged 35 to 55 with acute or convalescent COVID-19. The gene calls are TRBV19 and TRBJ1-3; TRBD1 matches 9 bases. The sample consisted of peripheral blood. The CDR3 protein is CASTSRDRGDGNTIYF. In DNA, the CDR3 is TGTGCCAGTACTTCGAGAGACAGGGGGGACGGAAACACCATATATTTT. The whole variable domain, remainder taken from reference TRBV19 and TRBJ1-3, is DGGITQSPKYLFRKEGQNVTLSCEQNLNHDAMYWYRQDPGQGLRLIYYSQIVNDFQKGDIAEGYSVSREKKESFPLTVTSAQKNPTAFYLCASTSRDRGDGNTIYFGEGSWLTVV.